This T cell receptor (beta chain) was retrieved from a study of metastatic and nonmetastatic thyroid tumors. A word on this clone: The junction differs from germline at one of its ends, possibly a read error.

Patients were all untreated before their thyroid surgery. MiXCR was used by TCRdb to re-call the PCR reads. The sample includes around 53,000 clones, roughly 20% seen only once; the top ten take 3.5% to 5%. This CDR3 has 18 residues. The V gene's germline CDR1 is SGHTA and CDR2 FQGTGA. The sequenced sample consisted of blood. This sequence joins TRBV7-3 and TRBJ2-5, with D maybe TRBD2 (5 bases). The TCR sequence derives from a female donor with papillary thyroid cancer or a benign thyroid nodule (not recorded which). Some clones in this sample may be carry-over from other donors' samples. As DNA, the CDR3 is TGTGCGAGCAGCTCCACAACTGTTACTAGAGCGGACCAAGAGACCCAGTACTTC. This encodes CASSSTTVTRADQETQYF.